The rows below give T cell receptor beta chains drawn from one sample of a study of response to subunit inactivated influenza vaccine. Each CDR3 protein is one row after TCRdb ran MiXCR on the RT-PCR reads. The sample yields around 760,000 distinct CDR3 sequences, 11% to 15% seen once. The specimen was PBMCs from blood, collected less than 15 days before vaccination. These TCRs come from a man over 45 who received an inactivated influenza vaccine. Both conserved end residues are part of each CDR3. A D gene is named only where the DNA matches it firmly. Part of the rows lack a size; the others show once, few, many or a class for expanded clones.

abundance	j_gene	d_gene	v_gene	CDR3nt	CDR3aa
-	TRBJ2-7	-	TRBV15	TGTGCCACCAGCAAGGGACCAGACTACGAGCAGTACTTC	CATSKGPDYEQYF
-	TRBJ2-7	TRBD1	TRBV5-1	TGCGCCAGCAGCCCAGACAGGGTTGTTCCCTACGAGCAGTACTTC	CASSPDRVVPYEQYF
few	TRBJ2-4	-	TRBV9	TGTGCCAGCAGCGTAGGGGGAAGGGGAGCCAAAAACATTCAGTACTTC	CASSVGGRGAKNIQYF
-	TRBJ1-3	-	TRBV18	TGTGCCAGCTCACCGACCCACTCTGGAAACACCATATATTTT	CASSPTHSGNTIYF
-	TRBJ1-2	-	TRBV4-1	TGCGCCAGCAGCTCCCAAATGGGGGGGTCCCACTATGGCTACACCTTC	CASSSQMGGSHYGYTF
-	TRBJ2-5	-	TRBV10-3	TGTGCCATCAGTGAGGGAAGGCGGGGAGTTCAAGAGACCCAGTACTTC	CAISEGRRGVQETQYF
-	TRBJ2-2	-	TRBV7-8	TGTGCCAGCAGCTCGACCATATCCGGCGGGGAGCTGTTTTTT	CASSSTISGGELFF
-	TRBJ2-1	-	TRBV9	TGTGCCAGCAGCGTAGGAGTTAGGAGCTCCTACAATGAGCAGTTCTTC	CASSVGVRSSYNEQFF
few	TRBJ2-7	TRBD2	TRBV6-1	TGTGCCACCCATAGCGGGGCCGTCTCCTACGAGCAGTACTTC	CATHSGAVSYEQYF
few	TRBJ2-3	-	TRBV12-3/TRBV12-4	TGTGCCAGCAGTGTCGCCTACCGCACAGATACGCAGTATTTT	CASSVAYRTDTQYF
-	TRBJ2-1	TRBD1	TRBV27	TGTGCCAGCAGTCCCACGCCGGGACAGGGGAGGAATGAGCAGTTCTTC	CASSPTPGQGRNEQFF
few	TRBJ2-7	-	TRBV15	TGTGCCACCAGCAGAGAAAGCGGCGAGCAGTACTTC	CATSRESGEQYF
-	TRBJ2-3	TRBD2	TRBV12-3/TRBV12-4	TGTGCCAGCAGTTTGGGTAGCGGGGGGGCGGATACGCAGTATTTT	CASSLGSGGADTQYF
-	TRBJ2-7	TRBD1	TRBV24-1	TGTGCCACCAGTGATTTAATCTCGGGACAGGGCCTCTACGAGCAGTACTTC	CATSDLISGQGLYEQYF
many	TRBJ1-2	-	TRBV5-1	TGCGCCAGCAGCTTGGTGGGACAAAACTATGGCTACACCTTC	CASSLVGQNYGYTF
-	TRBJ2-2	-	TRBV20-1	TGCAGTGCTAGAGTTTTGGGGGAGCTGTTTTTT	CSARVLGELFF
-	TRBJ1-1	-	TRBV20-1	TGCAGTGCTAGAGTCCGGGACTGGGACGCCGCTTTCTTT	CSARVRDWDAAFF
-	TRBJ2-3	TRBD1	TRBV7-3	TGTGCCAGCAGTCGTCAGGGGGCCCGGAGCACAGATACGCAGTATTTT	CASSRQGARSTDTQYF
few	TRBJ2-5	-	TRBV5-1	TGCGCCAGCAGCTTGGGAAGGTTTTGGAGCACCAACCAAGAGACCCAGTACTTC	CASSLGRFWSTNQETQYF
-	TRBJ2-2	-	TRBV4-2	TGTGCCAGCAGCCACCACGACTGGCCGAACACCGGGGAGCTGTTTTTT	CASSHHDWPNTGELFF
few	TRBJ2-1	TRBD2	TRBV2	TGTGCCAGCAGTGGTGGGACTAGCGGCAATGAGCAGTTCTTC	CASSGGTSGNEQFF
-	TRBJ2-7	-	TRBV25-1	TGTGCCAGCAGTGAAAGGGGTGGTAACGACTACGAGCAGTACTTC	CASSERGGNDYEQYF